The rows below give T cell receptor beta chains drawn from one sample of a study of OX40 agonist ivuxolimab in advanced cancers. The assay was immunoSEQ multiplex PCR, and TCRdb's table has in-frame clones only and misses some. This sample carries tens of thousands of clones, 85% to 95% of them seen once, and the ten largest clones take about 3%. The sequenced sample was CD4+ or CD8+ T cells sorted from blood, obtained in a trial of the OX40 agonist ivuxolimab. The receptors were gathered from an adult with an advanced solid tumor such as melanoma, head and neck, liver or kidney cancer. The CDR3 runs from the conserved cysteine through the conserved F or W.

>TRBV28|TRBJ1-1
CASSFTDGNTEAFF
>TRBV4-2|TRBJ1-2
CASSDDSRQGTDYGYTF
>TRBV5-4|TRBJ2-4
CASSLGWATSEKNIQYF
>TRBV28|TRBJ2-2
CASLRAGPGELFF
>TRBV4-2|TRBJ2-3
CASSQEGRGGADTQYF
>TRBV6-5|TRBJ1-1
CASIKGGNEGTEAFF
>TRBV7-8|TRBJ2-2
CASSLGLAGGGNTGELFF
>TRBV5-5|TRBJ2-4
CASSLRDREKYF
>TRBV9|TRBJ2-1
CASSVLRVNEQFF
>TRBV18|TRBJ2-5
CASSPTQGPLQETQYF
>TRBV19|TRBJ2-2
CASSIAGALPGELFF
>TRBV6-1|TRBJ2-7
CASSSREGTDEQYF
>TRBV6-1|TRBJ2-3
CASSGGKAAVTRDTQYF
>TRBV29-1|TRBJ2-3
CSVARGSGITDTQYF
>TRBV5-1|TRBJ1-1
CASSLVPPDLNTEAFF
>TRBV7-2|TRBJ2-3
CASSLVGGTMTDTQYF
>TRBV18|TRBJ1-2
CASSDSEGTGYTF
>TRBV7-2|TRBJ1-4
CASSREVSKNEKLFF
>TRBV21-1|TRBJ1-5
CASSKGGGMYSNQPQHF
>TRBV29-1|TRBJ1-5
CSVAVGGQGNQPQHF
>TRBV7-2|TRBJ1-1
CASSLGQSTEAFF
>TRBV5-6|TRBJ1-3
CASSLAGAGNTIYF
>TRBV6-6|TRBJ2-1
CASSQGPNEQFF
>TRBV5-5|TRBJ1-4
CASSREVTGSGGKLFF
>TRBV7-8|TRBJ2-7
CASSLYYEQYF
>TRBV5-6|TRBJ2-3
CASSSLSSSGDTQYF
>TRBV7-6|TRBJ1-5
CASSFDSNQPQHF
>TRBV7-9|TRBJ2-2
CASSPLPDRTKNTGELFF
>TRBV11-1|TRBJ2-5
CASSSLAGGVETQYF
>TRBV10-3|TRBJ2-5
CATSGGGQETQYF
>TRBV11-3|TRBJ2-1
CASSLGGLAGEIRGYNEQFF
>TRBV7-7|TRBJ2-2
CASSRAGDVGELFF
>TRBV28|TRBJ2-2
CASSPRGARTGELFF
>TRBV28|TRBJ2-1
CASSLGLVVNEQFF
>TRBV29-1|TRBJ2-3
CSVALGGRGDTQYF
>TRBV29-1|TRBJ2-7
CSVEEVVPTNKSYEQYF
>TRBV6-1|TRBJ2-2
CASKWSQGGTGELFF
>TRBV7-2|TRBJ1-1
CASSYRLAAPEAFF
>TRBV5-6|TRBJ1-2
CASSLVLSGGNYGYTF
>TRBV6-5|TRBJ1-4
CASRNRGTTNEKLFF